Following are 3 T cell receptor beta chains from one sample sequenced in a study of cytomegalovirus exposure and HLA in healthy donors. This PCR relied on a set of 60 Vbeta primers and 13 Jbeta primers. Data came from immunoSEQ multiplex PCR; TCRdb stores just in-frame clones and leaves some out. The sample includes fewer than 200,000 clones, around four fifths of them seen just once. Sequencing input: PBMCs. The receptors derive from a man in his thirties or forties in good health and CMV-seronegative.

The J gene is TRBJ2-3, the V gene TRBV4-3; 12 nucleotides agree with TRBD2. This CDR3 has 18 amino acids. Germline loops: CDR1 LGHNA, CDR2 YSLEER. The V gene end was trimmed by 0 bases and the J gene end by 7 bases; junction bases not matched to a gene: 11. CDR3 nucleotides: TGCGCCAGCAGCCAAGAGGCCTTGACTAGCGGGAGCATCTATACGCAGTATTTT. Amino acids: CASSQEALTSGSIYTQYF.

The genes are TRBV9 and TRBJ2-2, with 10 bases that match TRBD2. After removal of 4 bases from V and 3 bases from J, the junction contained 3 bases not matched to a gene. Germline V gene lookup returns CDR1 SGDLS and CDR2 YYNGEE. This CDR3 region has 15 residues. CDR3 coding DNA: TGTGCCAGCAGCTCAGGACTAGCGGACACCGGGGAGCTGTTTTTT. It yields the protein CASSSGLADTGELFF.

The V call is TRBV4-3, the J call TRBJ1-2; 9 nucleotides match TRBD1. The ends lost 1 base at V and 4 bases at J; junction bases unmatched: 7. Per germline, CDR1 LGHNA and CDR2 YSLEER. The CDR3 is made up of 16 amino acids. This CDR3 reads CASSQVKTGGGYGYTF. CDR3 sequence (DNA): TGCGCCAGCAGCCAAGTAAAAACAGGGGGCGGCTATGGCTACACCTTC.